This T cell receptor beta chain was identified during a study of T cells after posttransplantation cyclophosphamide. Overall study findings and caveats: After PTCy, TRB diversity resembled that of CNI/methotrexate controls. Tissue-infiltrating T cells from skin or gut overlapped little with blood T cells. Donor CD8+ memory clones often dominated recipient blood repertoires at later times.

In the case of this clone: Its antigen is as yet unknown.

The method was immunoSEQ multiplex PCR; TCRdb's version includes in-frame clones alone and lacks a portion of them. The repertoire holds over 8,000 clones, with around 85% as singletons. Cyclophosphamide on days +3 and +4 followed busulfan-fludarabine conditioning and a marrow graft. V was clipped by 5 bases and J by 1 base, with 9 bases between them. This CDR3 comprises 14 residues. The germline CDR1 and CDR2 sequences are MNHEY and SVGAGI. Material: PBMCs, obtained after allogeneic stem cell transplant with posttransplant cyclophosphamide. This TCR was sampled from a female patient between 40 and 50 years old who received an allogeneic stem cell transplant from an unrelated donor, was CMV-positive, and had no GVHD. The graft donor may have given rise to some T cells. The chain links TRBV6-5 to TRBJ1-3; D remains ambiguous. The CDR3, as DNA: TGTGCCAGCAGTCCAGGCTTTTCTGGAAACACCATATATTTT. It translates to CASSPGFSGNTIYF.